This TCR beta chain originates from a study of T cells in Graves' hyperthyroidism and ophthalmopathy. This clonotype was picked up a small number of times. The antigen remains undetermined. Disease lasting under 3 months, a NOSPECS grade of at least 4, and a Clinical Activity Score of at least 3 were features of the ophthalmopathy patients. General study points: Most clonotypes expanded in the thyroid (above 0.001) were also present in blood.

The CDR3 regions of TCR beta were amplified from RNA transcripts. TCR CDR3 underwent first-round RT-PCR with the HTBI primer set. TCRdb re-called the multiplex PCR reads through MiXCR, storing one row per CDR3 protein. The sample comprises 250,000 or so distinct CDR3 sequences, approximately 16% of which are singletons, and around 28% rests with the top ten. The specimen was blood. The sequence came from a woman younger than 30 with Graves' ophthalmopathy.

DNA of the CDR3: TGCGCCAGCAGCCAAGTGGAGAACTCCTACGAGCAGTACTTC. Protein: CASSQVENSYEQYF. This rearrangement joins TRBV4-1 to TRBJ2-7; no clear D. The V end was cut by 1 base, the J end by 0 bases, with 7 bases between. The CDR3 runs 14 residues. Per germline, CDR1 MGHRA and CDR2 YSYEKL.